This entry describes one T cell receptor (beta chain). Its antigen is as yet unknown. This record comes from a study of CXCR3-negative and CXCR3-positive naive CD8 T cells. Study-wide results and caveats: Relative to CXCR3-negative naive cells, CXCR3-positive naive cells had more hydrophobic TRB CDR3s.

CD8+ T cell subsets were each sorted in triplicate, approximately 270,000 cells apiece. Naive cells were sorted as CD45RO-, CCR7+, CD27+ and CD95-. The TRB cDNA libraries were prepared by 5' RACE with UMI labels. TCRdb reprocessed the 5' RACE reads, keeping one entry per CDR3 protein, no DNA. Recorded here are fewer than 80,000 distinct CDR3 sequences; the top ten clones represent about 1.5%. CDR1 is LNHNV and CDR2 is YYDKDF in the germline V gene (reference sequence). The CDR3 covers 14 residues. The chain has TRBV15 and TRBJ2-3; TCRdb picks TRBD1, but there is no DNA to check that call. The receptor comes from a human donor in good health. Some clones in this sample may be carry-over from other donors' samples. Input material: naive CXCR3- CD8+ T cells from blood. The subset was: CD45RO-CCR7+CD27+CD95- naive CD8+ T cells lacking CXCR3 (TNR3-). CDR3 sequence: CATSRDRGIGTQYF.